The present T cell receptor (beta chain) was sequenced within a study of T cells in women clearing cervical HPV infection. Study context: Controls gave blood once infection was undetectable; cases at lesion identification. Study findings and constraints: Cases carried less TRBV6-7 than controls: about 0.1% versus 0.15%. Each sample's T-cell count was unknown, possibly confounding richness.

Comment on this clone: The antigen is undetermined. The read terminates 3 residues before the CDR3 end, so the remaining end is supplied by the germline J gene.

Sequencing was performed with immunoSEQ multiplex PCR; in TCRdb, only in-frame clones are kept and a portion is missing. Its table records about 33,000 clones. Trimming at V came to 3 bases and at J to 6 bases, leaving 6 bases not matched to a gene. Germline V CDR1 and CDR2: SGHRS, YFSETQ. The CDR3 covers 15 residues. The specimen sequenced was blood buffy coat. The chain couples TRBV5-1 to TRBJ2-2; TRBD1 aligns across 9 bases. This clonotype was obtained from a woman aged 18-69 years with a cervical HPV16 infection that either progressed to CIN3+ or cleared (not recorded which). The DNA read from the CDR3 is TGCGCCAGCAGCTGGGACAGGGTGTCGGCCGGGGAG. Amino acids: CASSWDRVSAGE. The whole CDR3 protein is CASSWDRVSAGELFF.